This T cell receptor beta chain originates from a study of blood T cell repertoires in COVID-19. Looking at the study overall: Sites in the United States, Italy and Spain provided acute and convalescent COVID-19 samples. Nucleic acid was either cDNA or gDNA, and it came from T cells, B-cell-depleted T cells, or PBMCs.

The V gene's germline CDR1 is SGHVS and CDR2 FNYEAQ. Trimming took 5 bases from V and 4 from J; bases not matched to a gene: 10. There are 15 residues in the CDR3. Methods used by the authors: Researchers report that nucleated cell counts were estimated from reference gene primer amplification. The repertoire was sequenced with immunoSEQ multiplex PCR; TCRdb's copy has only in-frame clones and lacks some. That table supplies the V and J calls and clone size; D and trimming were determined from the DNA. The sample yields about 15,000 clones, about 86% seen once. The chain combines TRBV7-6 with TRBJ1-1; 7 bases map to TRBD1. The TCR sequence derives from a human donor in a cohort sampled during active COVID-19. Input material: peripheral blood. CDR3 bases: TGTGCCAGCAGCAAGGACAGGACGGAGGGCACTGAAGCTTTCTTT. Encoded protein: CASSKDRTEGTEAFF.